The subject of this entry is one T cell receptor beta chain. Its antigen is not identified. Profiling relied on immunoSEQ multiplex PCR, and the TCRdb table lists in-frame clones only, not all of them. Of around 110,000 clones listed, approximately 86% are singletons. CDR3 length equals 16 residues. Per germline, CDR1 SGHRS and CDR2 YFSETQ. The junction had 9 bases not matched to a gene; V was cut back by 4 bases and J by 3 bases. This sample is part of a study of graft-versus-host responses after intestinal transplantation. The sequence was obtained from a human donor who was the organ donor for an intestinal transplant. The specimen was unstimulated CD4+ T cells sorted from spleen or lymph node cells, collected before transplant. The chain employs TRBV5-1 and TRBJ2-3, with 9 nucleotides matching TRBD1. For the CDR3, the DNA is TGCGCCAGCAGCGGAAACAGGGGGCTGGGGACAGATACGCAGTATTTT. Amino acids: CASSGNRGLGTDTQYF.